This T cell receptor beta chain was profiled in a study of T cell responses to AZD1222 COVID-19 vaccine (dated by TCRdb to the early 2020s). Broadly, across the study: AZD1222 recipients given second doses at about 4 weeks or at about 12 weeks were pooled, since spike-specific TCR depth and breadth were not found to differ between the two schedules. Trial participants were enrolled into age subgroups of 18-55, 56-69 and 70-plus years, which contained around 140, 26 and 57 TCR-sequenced participants, respectively. TCR sequencing was performed for over 230 trial participants, of whom 200 to 220 were given two doses of AZD1222 and roughly 25 were given two doses of MenACWY control vaccine.

The CDR3 regions of human TCRbeta chains were subjected to immunosequencing. The paper's data handling went like this. Repertoire TCRs were matched against a reference library of SARS-CoV-2-specific TCRs generated with the MIRA antigen-specificity platform. Breadth was defined as the fraction of unique TCRs that were SARS-CoV-2-associated. Depth was defined as the fraction of total T cells that were SARS-CoV-2-associated. Using the MIRA data, each spike-specific TCR was mapped to the spike region that the TCR reacts to and placed in a CD4 or CD8 class. Log10-transformed breadth and depth values were compared by one-way ANOVA with Sidak's multiple comparisons tests. The table was pulled from immuneACCESS by TCRdb, which kept in-frame rearrangements only. Such tables lose some clones; where checked, under half of the loss comes from unresolved V genes, and the rest has no known cause. The V and J calls and the clone size are those of that table, but D and trimming were determined from the DNA. This sample lists 140,000 to 150,000 clones; 93% were detected once. The ten largest clones represent under 6.5% of the sample.

Broader findings and caveats from the paper: Conclusions about previously exposed vaccinees are limited, since just six or seven AZD1222 recipients were seropositive for SARS-CoV-2 at baseline. Because no day 14 peak-response samples were available, the repertoires could be characterized only after the peak T cell response. Participants were mostly white British, with more females than males. The authors suggested clonal diversity may have been underestimated. CD4 TCRs associated with the vaccine covered the entire spike protein, and the dominant responses were in regions 160-218 and 743-854. Nearly half of unique spike-specific TCRs reportedly recognized epitopes outside regions mutated in the B.1.351 and B.1.1.7 variants. A significant rise in spike-specific TCR breadth and depth was observed after two AZD1222 doses relative to day 0 and relative to MenACWY recipients. The 56-69-year group was small, and its depth increase did not reach significance, likely because of low power.

The CDR1 and CDR2 encoded by the germline V gene are SGHRS and YFSETQ. Compared with germline, V lacks 1 base and J lacks 5 bases; bases without a gene match: 4. From its cysteine to its phenylalanine, the CDR3 spans 14 amino acids. Only the CDR3 part of the read is kept: 42 bases, read in frame from the first base. Turning to this clone: Which antigen it targets is not known. No base quality values were provided; no much bigger clone lies one nucleotide off.

The label giving this sample's time point can be read as: baseline before first vaccination. The vaccinee samples were drawn from two UK trials, COV001 and COV002, one of which was a single-blind randomized controlled phase 2/3 trial testing AZD1222 (ChAdOx1 nCoV-19) in healthy adults. Trial participant PBMC samples were collected at day 0 and day 28 after the second dose for TCRbeta chain sequencing. The rearrangement joined TRBV5-1 to TRBJ1-1; a stretch of 8 junction bases matches TRBD1. This material consisted of peripheral blood, taken on day 0 of AZD1222 vaccination. The TCR sequence derives from an adult in good health. The CDR3 amino acid sequence is: CASSLQGAGTEAFF. Read as DNA, the sequence is TGCGCCAGCAGCTTGCAGGGGGCGGGGACTGAAGCTTTCTTT.